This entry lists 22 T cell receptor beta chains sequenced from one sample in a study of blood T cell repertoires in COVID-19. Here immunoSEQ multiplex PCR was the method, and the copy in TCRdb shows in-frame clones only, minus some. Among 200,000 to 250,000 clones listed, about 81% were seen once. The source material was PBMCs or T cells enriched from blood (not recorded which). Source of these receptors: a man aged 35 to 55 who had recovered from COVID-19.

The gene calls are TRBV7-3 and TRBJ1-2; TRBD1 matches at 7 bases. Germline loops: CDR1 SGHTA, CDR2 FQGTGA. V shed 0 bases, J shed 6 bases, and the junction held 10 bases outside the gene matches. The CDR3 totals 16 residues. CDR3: CASSLTGSGTAHGYTF. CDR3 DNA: TGTGCCAGCAGCTTAACGGGGTCCGGGACAGCCCATGGCTACACCTTC.

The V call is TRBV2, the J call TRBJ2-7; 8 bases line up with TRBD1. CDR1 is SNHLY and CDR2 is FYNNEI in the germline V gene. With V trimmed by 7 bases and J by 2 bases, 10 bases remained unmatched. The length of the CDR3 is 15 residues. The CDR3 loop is CASKTGQGIAYEQYF. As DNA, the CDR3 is TGTGCCAGCAAGACTGGACAGGGTATAGCCTACGAGCAGTACTTC.

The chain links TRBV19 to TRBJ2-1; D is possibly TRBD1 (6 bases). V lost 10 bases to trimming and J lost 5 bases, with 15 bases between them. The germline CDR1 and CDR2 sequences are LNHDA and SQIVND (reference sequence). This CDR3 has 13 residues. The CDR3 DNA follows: TGTGCCACCTTGGGGGCTGGGGACAATGAGCAGTTCTTC. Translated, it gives CATLGAGDNEQFF.

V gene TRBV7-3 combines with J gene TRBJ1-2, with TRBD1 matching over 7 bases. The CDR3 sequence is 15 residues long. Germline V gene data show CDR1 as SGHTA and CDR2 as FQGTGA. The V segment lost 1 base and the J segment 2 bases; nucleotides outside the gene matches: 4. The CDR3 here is CASSLKQGSNYGYTF. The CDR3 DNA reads TGTGCCAGCAGCTTAAAACAGGGGTCAAACTATGGCTACACCTTC.

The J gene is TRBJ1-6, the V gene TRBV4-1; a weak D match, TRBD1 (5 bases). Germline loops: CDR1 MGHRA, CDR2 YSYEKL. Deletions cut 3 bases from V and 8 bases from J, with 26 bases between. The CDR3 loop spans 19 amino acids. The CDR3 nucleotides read TGCGCCAGCAGCCATGATTATAGCGGGGCCGGAAGGATTGATTCACCCCTCCACTTT. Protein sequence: CASSHDYSGAGRIDSPLHF.

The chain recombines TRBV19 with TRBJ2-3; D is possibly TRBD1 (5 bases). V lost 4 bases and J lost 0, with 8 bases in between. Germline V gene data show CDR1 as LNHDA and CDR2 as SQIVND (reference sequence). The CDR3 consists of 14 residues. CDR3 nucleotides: TGTGCCAGTAGTACGACAGCTAGCACAGATACGCAGTATTTT. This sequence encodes CASSTTASTDTQYF.

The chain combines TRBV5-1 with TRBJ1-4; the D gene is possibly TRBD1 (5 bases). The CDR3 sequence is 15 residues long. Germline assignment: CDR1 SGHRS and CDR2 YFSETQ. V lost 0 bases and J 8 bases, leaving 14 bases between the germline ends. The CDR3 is CASSLESRVSEKLFF. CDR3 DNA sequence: TGCGCCAGCAGCTTGGAGTCCAGGGTTTCCGAAAAACTGTTTTTT.

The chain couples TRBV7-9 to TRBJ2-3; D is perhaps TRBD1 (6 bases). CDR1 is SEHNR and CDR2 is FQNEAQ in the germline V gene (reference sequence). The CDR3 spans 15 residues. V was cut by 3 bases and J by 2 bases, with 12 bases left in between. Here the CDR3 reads CASSLTGFLTDTQYF. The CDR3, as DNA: TGTGCCAGCAGCTTGACAGGATTCCTCACAGATACGCAGTATTTT.

CDR3 DNA sequence: TGTGCCACCAGTGATTCGGGACTATCCTACGAGCAGTACTTC. This codes for CATSDSGLSYEQYF. The J gene is TRBJ2-7, the V gene TRBV24-1; 7 positions match TRBD2. The junction had 1 base not matched to a gene; V was cut back by 2 bases and J by 1 base. Germline V gene lookup returns CDR1 KGHDR and CDR2 SFDVKD. The CDR3 has 14 amino acids.

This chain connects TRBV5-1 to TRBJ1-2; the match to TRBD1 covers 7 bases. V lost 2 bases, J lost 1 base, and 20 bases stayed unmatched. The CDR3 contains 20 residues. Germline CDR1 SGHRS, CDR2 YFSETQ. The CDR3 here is CASSFDLISYRDSLNYGYTF. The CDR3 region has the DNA TGCGCCAGCAGCTTTGACTTAATTTCGTATCGGGACAGCCTTAACTATGGCTACACCTTC.

This CDR3 is CASSLVSSGNVGANEQFF. Here the CDR3 DNA reads TGCGCCAGCAGCTTGGTTAGTTCAGGGAATGTAGGGGCAAATGAGCAGTTCTTC. This sequence joins TRBV5-1 and TRBJ2-1; D might be TRBD1 (5 bases). The germline gives CDR1 SGHRS, CDR2 YFSETQ. CDR3 size: 18 residues. Between the trimmed V and J ends, which lost 0 bases and 7 bases, there was a span of 23 bases.

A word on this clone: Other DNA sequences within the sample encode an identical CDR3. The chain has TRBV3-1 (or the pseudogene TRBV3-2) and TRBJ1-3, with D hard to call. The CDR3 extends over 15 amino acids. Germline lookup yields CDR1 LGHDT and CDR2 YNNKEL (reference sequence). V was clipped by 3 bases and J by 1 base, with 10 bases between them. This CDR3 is CASSQSRSSGNTIYF. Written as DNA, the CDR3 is TGTGCCAGCAGCCAGAGTCGAAGTTCTGGAAACACCATATATTTT.

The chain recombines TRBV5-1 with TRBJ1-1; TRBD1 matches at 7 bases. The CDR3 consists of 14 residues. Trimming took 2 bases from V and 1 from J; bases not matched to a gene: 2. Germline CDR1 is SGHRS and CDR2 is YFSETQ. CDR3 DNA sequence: TGCGCCAGCAGCTTACAGGGGAGGAACACTGAAGCTTTCTTT. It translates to CASSLQGRNTEAFF.

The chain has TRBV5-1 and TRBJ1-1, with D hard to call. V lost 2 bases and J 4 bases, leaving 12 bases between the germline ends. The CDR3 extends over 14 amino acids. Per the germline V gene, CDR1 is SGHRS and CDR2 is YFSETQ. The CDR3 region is CASSLSGFATEAFF. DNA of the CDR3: TGCGCCAGCAGCTTATCAGGCTTCGCCACTGAAGCTTTCTTT.

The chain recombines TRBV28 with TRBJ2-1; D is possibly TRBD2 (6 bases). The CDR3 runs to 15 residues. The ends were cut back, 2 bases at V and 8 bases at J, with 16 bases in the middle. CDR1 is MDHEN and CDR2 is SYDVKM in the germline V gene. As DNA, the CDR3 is TGTGCCAGCAGTTTACCCGGGACTGAAGCCTATGAGCAGTTCTTC. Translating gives CASSLPGTEAYEQFF.

The CDR3 sequence is CASSFWDFGTEAFF. The DNA of the CDR3 is TGCGCCAGCAGCTTTTGGGACTTTGGCACTGAAGCTTTCTTT. V and J are TRBV5-1 and TRBJ1-1; TRBD1 might be the D (5 bases). Looked up from germline, CDR1 is SGHRS and CDR2 is YFSETQ. The CDR3 has 14 amino acids. The germline V and J ends were trimmed by 2 bases and 4 bases, with 12 bases remaining between them.

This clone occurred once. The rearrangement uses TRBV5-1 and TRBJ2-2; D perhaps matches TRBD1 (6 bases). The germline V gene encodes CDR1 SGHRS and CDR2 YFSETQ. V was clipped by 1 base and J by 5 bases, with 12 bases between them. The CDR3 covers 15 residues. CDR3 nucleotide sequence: TGCGCCAGCAGCTTGTCACAGGGACGAACCGGGGAGCTGTTTTTT. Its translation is CASSLSQGRTGELFF.

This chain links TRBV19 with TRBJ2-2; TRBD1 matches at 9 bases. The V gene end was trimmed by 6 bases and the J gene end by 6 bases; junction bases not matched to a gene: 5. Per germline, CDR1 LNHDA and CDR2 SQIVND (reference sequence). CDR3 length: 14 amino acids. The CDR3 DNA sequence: TGTGCCAGTAGGGAACAGGGGGCAGCCGGGGAGCTGTTTTTT. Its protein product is CASREQGAAGELFF.

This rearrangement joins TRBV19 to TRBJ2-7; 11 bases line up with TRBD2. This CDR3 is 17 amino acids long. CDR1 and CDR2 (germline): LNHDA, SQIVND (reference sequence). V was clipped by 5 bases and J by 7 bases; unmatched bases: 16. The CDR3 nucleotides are TGTGCCAGTAGTCCAGGACTAGCGGGCCCTAAAGGGAGGGAGCAGTACTTC. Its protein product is CASSPGLAGPKGREQYF.

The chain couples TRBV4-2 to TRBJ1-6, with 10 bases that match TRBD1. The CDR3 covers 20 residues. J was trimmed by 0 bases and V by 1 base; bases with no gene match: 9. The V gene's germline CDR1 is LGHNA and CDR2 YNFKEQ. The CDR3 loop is CASSQVRTGGSSSYNSPLHF. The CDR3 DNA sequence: TGTGCCAGCAGCCAAGTCAGGACAGGGGGATCGAGCTCCTATAATTCACCCCTCCACTTT.

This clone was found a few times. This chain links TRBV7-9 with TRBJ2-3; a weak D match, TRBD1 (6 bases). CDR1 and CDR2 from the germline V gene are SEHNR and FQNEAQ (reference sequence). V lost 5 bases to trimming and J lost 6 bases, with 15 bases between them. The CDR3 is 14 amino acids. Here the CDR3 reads CASSIQGVGDTQYF. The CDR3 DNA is TGTGCCAGCAGCATACAGGGAGTTGGGGATACGCAGTATTTT.

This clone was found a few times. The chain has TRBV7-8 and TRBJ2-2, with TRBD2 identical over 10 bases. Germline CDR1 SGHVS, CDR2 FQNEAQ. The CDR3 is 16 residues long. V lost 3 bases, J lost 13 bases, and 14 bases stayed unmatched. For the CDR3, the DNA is TGTGCCAGCAGCTTTAGCGGGAGGCCCTTTTTAATTGTGCTGTTTTTT. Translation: CASSFSGRPFLIVLFF.